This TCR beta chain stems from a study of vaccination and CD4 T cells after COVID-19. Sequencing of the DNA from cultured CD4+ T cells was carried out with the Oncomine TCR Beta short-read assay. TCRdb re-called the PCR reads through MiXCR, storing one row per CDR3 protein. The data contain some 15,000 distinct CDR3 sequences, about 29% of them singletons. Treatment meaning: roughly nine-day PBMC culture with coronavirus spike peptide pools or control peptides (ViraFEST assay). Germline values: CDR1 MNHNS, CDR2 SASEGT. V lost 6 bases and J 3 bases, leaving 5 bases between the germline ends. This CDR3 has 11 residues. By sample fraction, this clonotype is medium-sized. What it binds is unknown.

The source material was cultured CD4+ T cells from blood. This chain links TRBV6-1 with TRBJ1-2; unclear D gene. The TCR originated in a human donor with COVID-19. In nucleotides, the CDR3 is TGTGCCAGCAGGAAGGACTATGGCTACACCTTC. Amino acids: CASRKDYGYTF.